Listed below are T cell receptor beta chains from one sample, sequenced in a study of blood T cell repertoires in COVID-19. TCRdb keeps only in-frame clones here, not all; method: immunoSEQ multiplex PCR. The table shows about 210,000 clones, with roughly 85% occurring only once. The source material was PBMCs or T cells enriched from blood (not recorded which). The source of these receptors is a woman aged 35 to 49 with acute COVID-19. The CDR3 runs from the conserved cysteine through the conserved F or W. D genes are given only for firm matches. For some rows the clone size is stated as once, few or many, or as a class when expanded; others skip it.

len	v_gene	d_gene	j_gene	abundance	CDR3aa	CDR3nt
16	TRBV5-8	TRBD1	TRBJ1-3	.	CASSLGQGVGGNTIYF	TGTGCCAGCAGCTTGGGACAGGGGGTTGGTGGAAACACCATATATTTT
15	TRBV4-2	.	TRBJ2-1	once	CASSQRRAIRNEQFF	TGTGCCAGCAGCCAAAGGAGGGCCATTCGCAATGAGCAGTTCTTC
12	TRBV10-3	.	TRBJ1-3	.	CATTISGNTIYF	TGTGCCACCACTATCTCTGGAAACACCATATATTTT
15	TRBV5-5	.	TRBJ2-2	few	CASSLVPQFTGELFF	TGTGCCAGCAGCTTGGTACCCCAGTTCACCGGGGAGCTGTTTTTT
12	TRBV6-2/TRBV6-3	.	TRBJ1-4	.	CASSQLRQKLFF	TGTGCCAGCAGCCAATTGAGGCAAAAACTGTTTTTT
17	TRBV4-2	TRBD1	TRBJ2-6	once	CASSQEGTDSGANVLTF	TGTGCCAGCAGCCAAGAAGGGACAGACTCTGGGGCCAACGTCCTGACTTTC
14	TRBV5-1	TRBD1	TRBJ2-5	.	CASRAQGQVLSQYF	TGCGCCAGTCGCGCCCAAGGACAGGTTTTGTCCCAGTACTTC
12	TRBV5-1	.	TRBJ1-2	few	CASSFGDYGYTF	TGCGCCAGCAGCTTCGGGGACTATGGCTACACCTTC
15	TRBV10-1	TRBD2	TRBJ2-7	.	CASSEQAGGPYEQYF	TGCGCCAGCAGTGAACAAGCGGGAGGACCCTACGAGCAGTACTTC
16	TRBV3-1/TRBV3-2	TRBD2	TRBJ2-1	.	CASSPIAGVTYNEQFF	TGTGCCAGCAGTCCGATAGCGGGAGTGACCTACAATGAGCAGTTCTTC
12	TRBV10-1	.	TRBJ2-7	few	CASSDQQGEQYF	TGCGCCAGCAGTGACCAACAGGGAGAGCAGTACTTC
17	TRBV28	TRBD2	TRBJ2-1	.	CASSLARAGFLDNEQFF	TGTGCCAGCAGTTTAGCCCGAGCGGGATTCCTTGACAATGAGCAGTTCTTC
14	TRBV11-3	.	TRBJ1-1	once	CASSLDYGNTEAFF	TGTGCCAGCAGCTTAGATTACGGGAACACTGAAGCTTTCTTT
12	TRBV7-2	.	TRBJ2-6	.	CASSSLPGVLTF	TGTGCCAGCAGCTCACTTCCGGGGGTCCTGACTTTC
17	TRBV9	.	TRBJ2-1	.	CASSVEALGPIVDEQFF	TGTGCCAGCAGCGTAGAGGCGTTGGGCCCGATAGTCGATGAGCAGTTCTTC
17	TRBV28	TRBD2	TRBJ2-5	.	CASRPLRGLADQETQYF	TGTGCCAGCAGGCCGCTCCGGGGACTAGCGGACCAAGAGACCCAGTACTTC
14	TRBV6-2/TRBV6-3	TRBD1	TRBJ1-4	.	CASRYGTGGEKLFF	TGTGCCAGCAGGTACGGGACAGGAGGTGAAAAACTGTTTTTT
12	TRBV28	.	TRBJ2-5	.	CATLQGQETQYF	TGTGCCACCTTACAGGGCCAAGAGACCCAGTACTTC
16	TRBV6-5	TRBD1	TRBJ1-6	.	CASSYSPGTGNSPLHF	TGTGCCAGCAGTTACTCCCCCGGGACAGGGAACTCACCCCTCCACTTT